This paragraph covers one TCR beta chain sequence. The antigen remains undetermined. Here immunoSEQ multiplex PCR was the method, and the copy in TCRdb shows in-frame clones only, minus some. Of roughly 120,000 clones in the sample, about 91% were seen once. These data originate in a study of T cell responses to AZD1222 COVID-19 vaccine. Study overall: Pooling was applied to second doses at about 4 or about 12 weeks.

General study points: All repertoire sampling was performed exclusively after the peak T cell response. Seropositive at baseline were only a handful of AZD1222 recipients.

This clonotype was sampled from an adult in good health. Sequencing was performed on peripheral blood, taken on day 0 of AZD1222 vaccination.

The CDR3 nucleotides are TGTGCCACCAGCAGAGATAAACAGGGGAAGAATCAGCCCCAGCATTTT. The encoded protein is CATSRDKQGKNQPQHF. V gene TRBV15 combines with J gene TRBJ1-5; 7 bases line up with TRBD1. V shed 0 bases and J 4 bases; nucleotides not matched to a gene: 6. The CDR3 sequence is 16 residues long. Germline CDR1 and CDR2: LNHNV and YYDKDF (reference sequence).